This T cell receptor (beta chain) derives from a study of CD8+CD57+ T cells in acquired aplastic anemia. As for the study in general: Healthy donors averaged approximately 9.8 million reads for CD4+ cells.

Germline loops: CDR1 SGHVS, CDR2 FQNEAQ. The CDR3 contains 15 residues. Between the trimmed V and J ends, which lost 5 bases and 1 base, there was a span of 14 bases. Profiling that covered TCR beta VDJ and CDR3 relied on genomic DNA as its template. TCRdb ran MiXCR on the reads and lists one entry per CDR3 protein. The sample has fewer than 250,000 distinct CDR3 sequences, roughly 56% seen once. Study observations and caveats: Patients and controls shared twenty-nine CD8+ CDR3 sequences, highly expressed in patients.

A word on this clonotype: Its antigen is still unknown.

This chain joins TRBV7-8 and TRBJ1-1, with D possibly TRBD1 on 6 matching bases. The receptor's source is a human donor in good health, serving as a control. The sequenced sample was sorted CD4+, CD8+, or CD8+CD57+ T cells (not recorded which) from PBMCs. In DNA form, the CDR3 reads TGTGCCAGCAGCCTCGGGGGGGCCTCGAACACTGAAGCTTTCTTT. It specifies CASSLGGASNTEAFF.